This T cell receptor (beta chain) is drawn from a study of blood T cell repertoires in COVID-19. In the study overall: In each case, the material was cDNA or gDNA derived from T cells, B-cell-depleted T cells, or PBMCs.

The CDR3 contains 12 residues. V dropped 6 bases and J dropped 8 bases, with 13 bases sitting between them. Germline CDR1 and CDR2: MNHNY and SVGAGI (reference sequence). Per the authors' pipeline: How many nucleated cells were present was estimated from reference gene primer amplification. Assay: immunoSEQ multiplex PCR; the TCRdb copy retains only in-frame clones and omits some. V and J calls and clone size are as listed in that table; D and trimming were resolved from the DNA. The table shows about 130,000 clones, with more than 75% occurring only once. The sequenced material came from peripheral blood. The gene calls are TRBV6-6 and TRBJ1-2, with a weak D call TRBD1 (5 bases). The TCR originated in a man aged 50 to 60 with active COVID-19. CDR3 in DNA: TGTGCCAGCAGCCCAGGGCAGTCGGGCTACACCTTC. Translation: CASSPGQSGYTF.